This TCR beta chain was retrieved from a study of blood T cell repertoires in COVID-19. Whole-study context: The samples span acute and convalescent COVID-19 from the United States, Italy and Spain.

Assignment of participants to cohorts was predicated upon participant-reported clinical history. This clone has just a few counts. Germline V gene data show CDR1 as SGDLS and CDR2 as YYNGEE. Trimming removed 4 bases from V and 8 bases from J; junction bases left unmatched: 12. The CDR3 runs 15 residues. Only in-frame clones appear in the TCRdb table, and some are missing; sequencing was by immunoSEQ multiplex PCR. The data show around 160,000 clones, roughly 84% seen once. The receptor comes from a woman in her fifties or sixties who had been exposed to COVID-19. The sequencing sample was made of PBMCs or T cells enriched from blood (not recorded which). V gene TRBV9 combines with J gene TRBJ1-2; 9 bases are a match to TRBD1. The CDR3 protein is CASSPAGQGGVGYTF. DNA for the CDR3: TGTGCCAGCAGCCCTGCGGGACAGGGAGGAGTCGGCTACACCTTC.